The 18 T cell receptor beta chains listed next were all sequenced from one sample in a study of T cells in Graves' hyperthyroidism and ophthalmopathy. It was RNA transcripts that yielded the amplified TCR beta CDR3 regions. HTBI primers were used for first-round RT-PCR of the TCR CDR3. Using its own MiXCR run on the multiplex PCR reads, TCRdb lists one record per CDR3 protein. The table lists under 400,000 distinct CDR3 sequences, approximately 15% of them singletons. Sequencing was carried out using blood. Receptors were obtained from a woman under 30 with Graves' hyperthyroidism that later progressed to Graves' ophthalmopathy.

J is TRBJ2-2 and V is TRBV19; no clear D gene. The ends were cut back, 3 bases at V and 5 bases at J, with 1 base in the middle. The germline gives CDR1 LNHDA, CDR2 SQIVND (reference sequence). This CDR3 contains 11 residues. CDR3 bases: TGTGCCAGTAGTATGACCGGGGAGCTGTTTTTT. Protein product: CASSMTGELFF.

Many counts were recorded for this clonotype. The chain combines TRBV7-8 with TRBJ2-1; TRBD2 might be the D (5 bases). Germline values: CDR1 SGHVS, CDR2 FQNEAQ. V dropped 4 bases and J dropped 6 bases, with 19 bases sitting between them. The CDR3 runs to 16 residues. CDR3 DNA: TGTGCCAGCAGCTCGACGGCAAGCTTTCGGGGCAATGAGCAGTTCTTC. Translated: CASSSTASFRGNEQFF.

This clonotype showed up many times. This chain uses TRBV6-1 with TRBJ2-1; D is unclear. V was trimmed by 2 bases and J by 7 bases, leaving 18 bases between them. The CDR3 has 16 amino acids. Germline lookup yields CDR1 MNHNS and CDR2 SASEGT. As DNA, the CDR3 is TGTGCCAGCAGTGAATACGCGGTTAGCTTAAAGAATGAGCAGTTCTTC. It is translated as CASSEYAVSLKNEQFF.

This clonotype showed up many times. The rearrangement uses TRBV10-3 and TRBJ2-5; no reliable D call. Trimming removed 6 bases from V and 5 bases from J, with 10 bases in between. The length of the CDR3 is 12 residues. Germline CDR1 ENHRY, CDR2 SYGVKD. The CDR3 region is CAISEVLETQYF. The DNA for the CDR3 is TGTGCCATCAGCGAGGTCTTGGAGACCCAGTACTTC.

This chain connects TRBV10-3 to TRBJ2-7; 7 bases are a match to TRBD1. This CDR3 region has 15 residues. Germline CDR1 is ENHRY and CDR2 is SYGVKD. J was trimmed by 7 bases and V by 3 bases; bases with no gene match: 12. Here the CDR3 reads CAISEVGTVSGEQYF. In DNA form, the CDR3 reads TGTGCCATCAGTGAAGTAGGGACAGTCTCCGGGGAGCAGTACTTC.

This clonotype was counted between two and nine times. CDR3 nucleotides: TGTGCCAGCAGCTTAGATCTTAGCGCGGACTACGAGCAGTACTTC. This codes for CASSLDLSADYEQYF. V is TRBV11-2 and J is TRBJ2-7; TRBD2 is a possible D gene (5 bases). Per the germline V gene, CDR1 is SGHAT and CDR2 is FQNNGV. The CDR3 extends over 15 amino acids. Trimming took 0 bases from V and 3 from J, leaving 12 bases between them.

This clonotype appeared many times. This chain joins TRBV20-1 and TRBJ2-7; unclear D gene. Deletions cut 2 bases from V and 3 bases from J, with 8 bases between. Germline CDR1 DFQATT, CDR2 SNEGSKA (reference sequence). The CDR3 loop spans 12 amino acids. CDR3 nucleotide sequence: TGCAGTGCTAGATCATCGGTCTACGAGCAGTACTTC. This translates into CSARSSVYEQYF.

This clonotype was picked up a small number of times. The chain employs TRBV6-1 and TRBJ2-5, with D perhaps being TRBD1 or TRBD2 (5 bases each). The V gene lost 6 bases and the J gene lost 9 bases, with 17 bases spanning the gap. This CDR3 has 13 amino acids. Germline V lookup: CDR1 MNHNS, CDR2 SASEGT. The CDR3 spells CASRVGTPGAQYF. In nucleotides, the CDR3 is TGTGCCAGCAGAGTCGGGACCCCAGGCGCCCAGTACTTC.

The chain is built from TRBV5-6 and TRBJ2-6; tentative D call: TRBD1 (6 bases). Germline V gene lookup returns CDR1 SGHDT and CDR2 YYEEEE. The CDR3 loop spans 15 amino acids. V lost 5 bases and J lost 1, with 10 bases in between. The CDR3 loop reads CASRPQGSGANVLTF. CDR3 nucleotides: TGTGCCAGCAGACCTCAGGGGTCTGGGGCCAACGTCCTGACTTTC. Combining the CDR3 with reference TRBV5-6 and TRBJ2-6 gives the whole variable domain DAGVTQSPTHLIKTRGQQVTLRCSPKSGHDTVSWYQQALGQGPQFIFQYYEEEERQRGNFPDRFSGHQFPNYSSELNVNALLLGDSALYLCASRPQGSGANVLTFGAGSRLTVL.

The gene calls are TRBV4-2 and TRBJ2-5; D possibly corresponds to TRBD1 (5 bases). There are 15 residues in the CDR3. Germline V gene lookup returns CDR1 LGHNA and CDR2 YNFKEQ. Trimming pared 1 base from V and 5 bases from J, leaving 14 bases between. CDR3 DNA: TGTGCCAGCAGCCAAGGGGGCTCCTTTGACGAGACCCAGTACTTC. Translation: CASSQGGSFDETQYF.

This clonotype was counted at least ten times. The chain couples TRBV28 to TRBJ2-7; 12 positions agree with TRBD2. CDR1 and CDR2 from the germline V gene are MDHEN and SYDVKM. V shed 5 bases, J shed 2 bases, and the junction held 16 bases outside the gene matches. The CDR3 is 19 amino acids. CDR3 sequence reads: CASSPLGEVLAGGPYEQYF. For the CDR3, the DNA is TGTGCCAGCAGTCCACTAGGAGAGGTACTAGCGGGAGGTCCCTACGAGCAGTACTTC.

This clonotype was observed a few times. Here the CDR3 reads CASSLLTDGGEKAQHF. The CDR3 nucleotides read TGCGCCAGCAGCCTCCTGACCGACGGGGGGGAAAAAGCCCAGCATTTT. The chain recombines TRBV4-1 with TRBJ1-5, with D perhaps TRBD1 (5 bases). Deletions cut 4 bases from V and 11 bases from J, with 24 bases between. Germline V gives CDR1 MGHRA, CDR2 YSYEKL. CDR3 size: 16 residues.

A few counts support this clonotype. The chain combines TRBV6-5 with TRBJ1-3; unclear D gene. The V gene lost 2 bases and the J gene lost 10 bases, with 21 bases spanning the gap. Per the germline V gene, CDR1 is MNHEY and CDR2 is SVGAGI. The CDR3 extends over 16 amino acids. CDR3: CASSYPTQSPLLTIYF. CDR3 sequence (DNA): TGTGCCAGCAGTTACCCTACACAATCCCCTCTGTTGACCATATATTTT.

There are many counts of this clonotype. This chain connects TRBV7-8 to TRBJ2-7, with 8 bases matching TRBD2. Per the germline V gene, CDR1 is SGHVS and CDR2 is FQNEAQ. This CDR3 is 14 amino acids long. With V trimmed by 3 bases and J by 6 bases, 7 bases remained unmatched. CDR3 DNA: TGTGCCAGCAGCTTGGCGGGAGGCCCTATCGAGCAGTACTTC. Its protein is CASSLAGGPIEQYF.

At least ten counts were recorded for this clonotype. The chain links TRBV7-9 to TRBJ2-3; 8 bases match TRBD1. The CDR3 is 14 residues long. V lost 5 bases to trimming and J lost 7 bases; unmatched junction nucleotides: 8. The germline V gene encodes CDR1 SEHNR and CDR2 FQNEAQ (reference sequence). The CDR3 region is CASSLLTGANTQYF. The CDR3 DNA reads TGTGCCAGCAGCCTACTGACAGGGGCCAATACGCAGTATTTT.

This clonotype was found many times. The chain has TRBV20-1 and TRBJ2-1; D remains unclear. This CDR3 has 13 residues. The V gene's germline CDR1 is DFQATT and CDR2 SNEGSKA (reference sequence). Trimming cost V 5 bases and J 4 bases, with 12 bases left between them. CDR3 nucleotide sequence: TGCAGTGCTCCACGCTCTATATACAATGAGCAGTTCTTC. It is translated as CSAPRSIYNEQFF.

The V gene is TRBV4-3, the J gene TRBJ2-1, with 14 bases identical to TRBD2. The germline V gene has CDR1 LGHNA and CDR2 YSLEER. V lost 3 bases and J lost 8; bases outside the gene matches: 9. The CDR3 spans 17 residues. The chain's CDR3 is CASSQTSGRAQGDEQFF. CDR3 nucleotides: TGCGCCAGCAGCCAGACTAGCGGGAGGGCCCAGGGGGATGAGCAGTTCTTC.

This clonotype was recorded many times. The rearrangement joins TRBV5-1 to TRBJ2-1, with D possibly being TRBD1 (6 bases). V lost 4 bases, J lost 2 bases, and 13 bases lay in between. CDR3 length: 15 amino acids. The V gene's germline CDR1 is SGHRS and CDR2 YFSETQ. This CDR3 reads CASSNRDNPYNEQFF. The DNA for the CDR3 is TGCGCCAGCAGCAACCGGGACAACCCCTACAATGAGCAGTTCTTC.